This T cell receptor (beta chain) emerged from a study of shared clonotypes between healthy human individuals. Study-wide points: A limitation of the genetic and exposure-history diversity represented arose from few donors. Memory subsets had estimated richness that was generally smaller than that of naive subsets.

Comments on this clone: Its antigen is undetermined.

The study ran the assay at deep level. Sorted-subset replicate PCR reactions were performed with around 200 ng DNA, corresponding to 25,000 to 35,000 T cell genomes. Clones were read by immunoSEQ multiplex PCR, and TCRdb kept only the in-frame ones, dropping some. Here the sample spans under 2,000,000 clones, about 95% being singletons. Only CD45RO-negative cells positively selected for CCR7 counted as naive CD8 cells, so terminally differentiated effector memory CD45RA+ cells were excluded. The source is a young man in good health. Sequencing used naive CD8+ T cells sorted from blood.

The CDR3 coding sequence is TGTGCCAGCAGTCCGACAGGGTCGAATCAGCCCCAGCATTTT. It translates to CASSPTGSNQPQHF. The genes are TRBV6-1 and TRBJ1-5; 7 positions match TRBD1. Unmatched junction bases numbered 5, after V lost 5 bases and J lost 4 bases. Per the germline V gene, CDR1 is MNHNS and CDR2 is SASEGT. This CDR3 spans 14 amino acids.